The present T cell receptor (beta chain) was sequenced within a study of T-cell reconstitution after alpha-beta-depleted transplantation in children. The study's findings and limits: For some patients, TCRbeta diversity was high at day 60 because of recipient T cells and thymic progenitors that survived.

A remark on this clonotype: Its target is unknown.

As it was prepared, the TCRbeta library received unique molecular identifiers. TCRdb used MiXCR to reprocess the PCR reads, holding one entry per CDR3 protein. The table has approximately 520,000 distinct CDR3 sequences, about 10% seen once; the top ten hold around 15%. Germline CDR1 KGHSH, CDR2 LQKENI. This CDR3 comprises 14 residues. V gave up 4 bases and J gave up 7 bases, with 16 bases separating them. The sequence was collected from a female patient aged 2 to 10 who had a stem cell transplant for aplastic anemia, so the T cells may come from the graft donor. The sample was PBMCs, mostly from graft donor cells, taken 180 days after TCRalphabeta/CD19-depleted stem cell transplant. The chain employs TRBV18 and TRBJ2-5, with D unresolved. The CDR3 is CASSLLDRPGTQYF. CDR3 DNA sequence: TGTGCCAGCTCACTACTGGACCGGCCGGGGACCCAGTACTTC.